What follows are 14 T cell receptor beta chains derived from one specimen sequenced in a study of monozygotic twins with cystic fibrosis. Data came from immunoSEQ multiplex PCR; TCRdb stores just in-frame clones and leaves some out. The table records approximately 15,000 clones, about 93% of them present only once. Sequencing input: blood. The origin of the receptors is a girl aged 2 to 9 with cystic fibrosis.

The chain uses TRBV18 and TRBJ2-6, with a possible D match to TRBD1 (6 bases). The V gene's germline CDR1 is KGHSH and CDR2 LQKENI. The CDR3 is made up of 17 amino acids. With 2 bases removed from V and 2 bases from J, the gap between germline ends came to 13 bases. The DNA for the CDR3 is TGTGCCAGCTCACCAGGGGGCCCCGGGACTGGGGCCAACGTCCTGACTTTC. This gives the protein CASSPGGPGTGANVLTF.

The chain recombines TRBV7-2 with TRBJ2-1; 10 bases align to TRBD2. After removal of 5 bases from V and 8 bases from J, the junction contained 9 bases not matched to a gene. Germline V lookup: CDR1 SGHTA, CDR2 FQGNSA. The CDR3 extends over 15 amino acids. CDR3 region: CASSPGLADFYEQFF. Written as DNA, the CDR3 is TGTGCCAGCAGCCCTGGACTAGCGGATTTCTATGAGCAGTTCTTC.

This chain uses TRBV27 with TRBJ1-4; no clear D gene. The ends were cut back, 0 bases at V and 5 bases at J, with 10 bases in the middle. From germline, CDR1 is MNHEY and CDR2 SMNVEV (reference sequence). This CDR3 is built from 15 residues. The CDR3: CASSLSNYINEKLFF. The CDR3 region has the DNA TGTGCCAGCAGTTTATCCAACTATATCAATGAAAAACTGTTTTTT.

CDR3 residues: CASSRGNFANTGELFF. The CDR3 DNA reads as TGTGCCAGCAGCCGGGGGAATTTCGCGAACACCGGGGAGCTGTTTTTT. This rearrangement joins TRBV11-2 to TRBJ2-2; perhaps TRBD2 as D (6 bases). The V end was cut by 5 bases, the J end by 0 bases, with 13 bases between. CDR1 and CDR2 from the germline V gene are SGHAT and FQNNGV. This CDR3 comprises 16 residues.

This chain connects TRBV30 to TRBJ2-7; 8 positions agree with TRBD1. Trimming at V came to 3 bases and at J to 2 bases, leaving 3 bases not matched to a gene. This CDR3 has 13 residues. Germline CDR1 and CDR2: GTSNPN and SVGIG (reference sequence). CDR3 in amino acids: CAWSLDRAYEQYF. In nucleotides, the CDR3 is TGTGCCTGGAGCCTGGACAGGGCCTACGAGCAGTACTTC.

The chain carries TRBV27 and TRBJ2-1; D remains ambiguous. Germline CDR1 and CDR2: MNHEY and SMNVEV (reference sequence). This CDR3 is 11 amino acids long. Trimming removed 8 bases at V and 7 bases at J, with 9 bases between. The DNA of the CDR3 is TGTGCCAGCGCAATCGGGAATGAGCAGTTCTTC. Protein product: CASAIGNEQFF.

V and J are TRBV25-1 and TRBJ2-1; maybe TRBD1 (5 bases). CDR3 size: 14 residues. Germline V gene data show CDR1 as MGHDK and CDR2 as SYGVNS. V was trimmed by 8 bases and J by 9 bases, leaving 20 bases between them. This CDR3 is CASQVPGPRGEQFF. In nucleotides, the CDR3 is TGTGCCAGCCAGGTACCAGGGCCTAGGGGTGAGCAGTTCTTC.

This clone appeared a single time. The V and J genes are TRBV25-1 and TRBJ2-4, with D perhaps being TRBD1 or TRBD2 (5 bases each). The CDR3 loop spans 17 amino acids. Germline values: CDR1 MGHDK, CDR2 SYGVNS. The V and J ends lost 5 bases and 0 bases respectively, with 17 bases between them. CDR3 DNA: TGTGCCAGCAGTTCATCCGGGACGGCCCTAGCCAAAAACATTCAGTACTTC. Protein: CASSSSGTALAKNIQYF.

The CDR3, as DNA: TGTGCCAGCAGTCGGACAGCGAACACTGAAGCTTTCTTT. Translated: CASSRTANTEAFF. The chain is built from TRBV6-6 and TRBJ1-1; D may be TRBD1 (6 bases). Per the germline V gene, CDR1 is MNHNY and CDR2 is SVGAGI (reference sequence). The CDR3 runs 13 residues. V gave up 5 bases and J gave up 1 base, with 8 bases separating them.

The chain couples TRBV4-1 to TRBJ1-1, with no clear D. From germline, CDR1 is MGHRA and CDR2 YSYEKL. The V gene lost 1 base and the J gene lost 2 bases, with 20 bases spanning the gap. This CDR3 comprises 18 residues. CDR3 region: CASSQGEYFRFLNTEAFF. CDR3 DNA: TGCGCCAGCAGCCAAGGGGAGTACTTCAGATTTCTAAACACTGAAGCTTTCTTT.

The chain links TRBV4-3 to TRBJ2-7, with 9 bases aligning to TRBD1. This CDR3 has 16 amino acids. From germline, CDR1 is LGHNA and CDR2 YSLEER. Unmatched junction bases numbered 8, after V lost 0 bases and J lost 5 bases. CDR3 in DNA: TGCGCCAGCAGCCAAGACAGCGACAGGGGGACTCACGAGCAGTACTTC. Translated, it gives CASSQDSDRGTHEQYF.

The rearrangement uses TRBV19 and TRBJ2-3; 8 nucleotides match TRBD2. Looked up from germline, CDR1 is LNHDA and CDR2 is SQIVND (reference sequence). The J segment lost 3 bases and the V segment lost 6 bases, leaving 8 bases of the junction unmatched. The CDR3 has 15 amino acids. Here the CDR3 DNA reads TGTGCCAGTAGCCGGGGGGGAGCGGGTACAGATACGCAGTATTTT. As protein: CASSRGGAGTDTQYF.

This clone occurred once. The rearrangement uses TRBV7-9 and TRBJ1-1; unclear D gene. Germline V lookup: CDR1 SEHNR, CDR2 FQNEAQ (reference sequence). The CDR3 totals 13 residues. Trimming removed 1 base from V and 8 bases from J, with 11 bases in between. The CDR3 DNA sequence: TGTGCCAGCAGCTTAGGAAAAGGCTGGGAAGCTTTCTTT. This codes for CASSLGKGWEAFF.

The chain carries TRBV30 and TRBJ1-4, with 8 bases matching TRBD1. The V gene's germline CDR1 is GTSNPN and CDR2 SVGIG (reference sequence). V dropped 1 base and J dropped 8; count of bases not matched to a gene: 9. The CDR3 contains 15 residues. The CDR3 loop is CAWSAQQGVGEKLFF. In DNA, the CDR3 is TGTGCCTGGAGTGCCCAACAGGGGGTTGGGGAAAAACTGTTTTTT.